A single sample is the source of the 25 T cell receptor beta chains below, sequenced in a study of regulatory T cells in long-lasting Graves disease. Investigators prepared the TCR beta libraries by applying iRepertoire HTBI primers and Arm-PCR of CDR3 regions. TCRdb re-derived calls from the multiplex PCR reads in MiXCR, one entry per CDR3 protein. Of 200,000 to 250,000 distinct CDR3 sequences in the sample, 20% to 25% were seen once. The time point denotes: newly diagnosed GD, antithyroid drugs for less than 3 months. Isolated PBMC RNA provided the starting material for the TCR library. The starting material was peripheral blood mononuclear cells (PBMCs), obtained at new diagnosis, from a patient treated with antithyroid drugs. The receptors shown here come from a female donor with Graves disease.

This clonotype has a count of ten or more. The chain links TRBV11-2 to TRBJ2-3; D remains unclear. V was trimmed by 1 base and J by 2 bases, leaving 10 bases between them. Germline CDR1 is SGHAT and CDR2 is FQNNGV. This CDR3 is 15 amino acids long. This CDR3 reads CASSLGLADTDTQYF. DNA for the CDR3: TGTGCCAGCAGCTTAGGTTTGGCAGACACAGATACGCAGTATTTT. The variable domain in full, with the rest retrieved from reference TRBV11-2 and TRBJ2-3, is EAGVAQSPRYKIIEKRQSVAFWCNPISGHATLYWYQQILGQGPKLLIQFQNNGVVDDSQLPKDRFSAERLKGVDSTLKIQPAKLEDSAVYLCASSLGLADTDTQYFGPGTRLTVL.

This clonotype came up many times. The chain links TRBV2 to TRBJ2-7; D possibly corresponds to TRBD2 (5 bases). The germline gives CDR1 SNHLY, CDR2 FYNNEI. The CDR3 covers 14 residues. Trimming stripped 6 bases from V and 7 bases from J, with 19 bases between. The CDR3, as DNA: TGTGCCAGCAGCCCAGGACTGGAGTCTTTTGAGCAGTACTTC. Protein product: CASSPGLESFEQYF.

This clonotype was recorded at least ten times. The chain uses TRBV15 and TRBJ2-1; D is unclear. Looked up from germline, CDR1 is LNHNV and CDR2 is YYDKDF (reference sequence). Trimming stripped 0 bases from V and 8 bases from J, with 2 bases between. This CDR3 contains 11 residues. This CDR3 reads CATSREYEQFF. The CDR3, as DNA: TGTGCCACCAGCAGAGAGTATGAGCAGTTCTTC.

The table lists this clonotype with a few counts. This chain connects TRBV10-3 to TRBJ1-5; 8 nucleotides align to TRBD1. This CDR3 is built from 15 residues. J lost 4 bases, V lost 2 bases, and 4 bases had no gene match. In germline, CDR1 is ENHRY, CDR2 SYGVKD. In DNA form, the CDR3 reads TGTGCCATCAGTGAGCGACAGGGGTCAAATCAGCCCCAGCATTTT. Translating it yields CAISERQGSNQPQHF.

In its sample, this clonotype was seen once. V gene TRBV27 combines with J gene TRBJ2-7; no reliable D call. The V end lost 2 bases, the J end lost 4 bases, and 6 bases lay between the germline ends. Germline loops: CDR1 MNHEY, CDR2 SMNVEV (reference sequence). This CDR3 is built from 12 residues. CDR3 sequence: CASSLNRYEQYF. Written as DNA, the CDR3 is TGTGCCAGCAGTTTAAACCGATACGAGCAGTACTTC.

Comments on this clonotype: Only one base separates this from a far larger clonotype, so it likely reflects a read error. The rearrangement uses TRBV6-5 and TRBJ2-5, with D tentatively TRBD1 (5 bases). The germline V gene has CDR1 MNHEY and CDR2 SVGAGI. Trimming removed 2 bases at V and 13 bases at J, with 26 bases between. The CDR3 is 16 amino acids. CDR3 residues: CASSYKGPDGGYERYF. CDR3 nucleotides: TGTGCCAGCAGTTACAAGGGGCCCGATGGCGGCTACGAGCGGTACTTC.

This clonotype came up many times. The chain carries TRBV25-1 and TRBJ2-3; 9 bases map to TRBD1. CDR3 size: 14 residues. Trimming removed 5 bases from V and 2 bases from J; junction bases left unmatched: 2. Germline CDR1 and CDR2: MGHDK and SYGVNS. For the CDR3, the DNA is TGTGCCAGCAGTTACAGGGGGCTCACAGATACGCAGTATTTT. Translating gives CASSYRGLTDTQYF.

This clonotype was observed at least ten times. The CDR3 loop reads CSAIPQTGSGYTF. In DNA, the CDR3 is TGCAGTGCTATCCCGCAAACAGGGAGTGGCTACACCTTC. The chain joins TRBV20-1 to TRBJ1-2; possibly TRBD1 for D (6 bases). Trimming left V 4 bases short and J 7 bases short, with 16 bases between. CDR3 size: 13 residues. Per germline, CDR1 DFQATT and CDR2 SNEGSKA (reference sequence).

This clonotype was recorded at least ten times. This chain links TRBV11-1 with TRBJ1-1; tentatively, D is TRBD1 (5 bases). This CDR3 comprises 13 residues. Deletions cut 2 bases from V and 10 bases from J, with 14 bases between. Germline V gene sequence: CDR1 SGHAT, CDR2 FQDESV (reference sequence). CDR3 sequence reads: CASSLMGESAAFF. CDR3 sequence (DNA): TGTGCCAGCAGCTTAATGGGGGAAAGCGCAGCTTTCTTT.

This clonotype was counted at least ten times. CDR3: CASSEYRDRVPKQYF. DNA of the CDR3: TGTGCCAGCAGTGAATACCGGGACAGGGTTCCAAAGCAGTACTTC. The genes are TRBV2 and TRBJ2-7, with 9 bases fitting TRBD1. This CDR3 comprises 15 residues. Germline CDR1 is SNHLY and CDR2 is FYNNEI. The trim removed 2 bases at V and 8 bases at J, leaving 10 bases unmatched.

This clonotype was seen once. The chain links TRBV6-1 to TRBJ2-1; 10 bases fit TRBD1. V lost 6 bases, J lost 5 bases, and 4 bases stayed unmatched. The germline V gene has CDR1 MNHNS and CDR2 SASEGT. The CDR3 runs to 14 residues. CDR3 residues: CASRSGQGNNEQFF. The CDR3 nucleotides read TGTGCCAGCAGATCGGGACAGGGGAACAATGAGCAGTTCTTC.

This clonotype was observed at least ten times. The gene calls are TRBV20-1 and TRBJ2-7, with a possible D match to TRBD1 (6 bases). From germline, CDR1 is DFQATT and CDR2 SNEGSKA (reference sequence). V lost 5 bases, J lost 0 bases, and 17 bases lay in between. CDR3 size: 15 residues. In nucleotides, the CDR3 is TGCAGTGCTCGGCCCGGACAGTCTAGCTCCTACGAGCAGTACTTC. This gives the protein CSARPGQSSSYEQYF.

This CDR3 is CASSPPPIGETQYF. CDR3 DNA sequence: TGTGCCAGCAGCCCCCCCCCCATTGGAGAGACCCAGTACTTC. The gene calls are TRBV7-2 and TRBJ2-5; D gene unclear. This CDR3 comprises 14 residues. Germline V gives CDR1 SGHTA, CDR2 FQGNSA. V lost 5 bases and J 4 bases, leaving 14 bases between the germline ends.

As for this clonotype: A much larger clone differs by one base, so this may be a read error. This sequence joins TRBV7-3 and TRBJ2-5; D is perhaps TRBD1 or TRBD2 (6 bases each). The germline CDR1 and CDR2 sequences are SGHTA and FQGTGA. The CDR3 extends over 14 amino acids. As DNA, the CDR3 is TGTGCCAGCAACTTATTAGGGGGGAGTGAGACCCAGTACTTC. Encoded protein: CASNLLGGSETQYF.

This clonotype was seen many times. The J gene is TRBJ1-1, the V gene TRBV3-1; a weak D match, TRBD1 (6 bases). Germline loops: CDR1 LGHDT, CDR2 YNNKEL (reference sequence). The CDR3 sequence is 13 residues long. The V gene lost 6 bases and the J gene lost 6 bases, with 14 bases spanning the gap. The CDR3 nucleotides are TGTGCCAGCAGACAATACAGGGCTCCTGAAGCTTTCTTT. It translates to CASRQYRAPEAFF. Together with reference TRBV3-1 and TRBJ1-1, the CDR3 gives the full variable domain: DTAVSQTPKYLVTQMGNDKSIKCEQNLGHDTMYWYKQDSKKFLKIMFSYNNKELIINETVPNRFSPKSPDKAHLNLHINSLELGDSAVYFCASRQYRAPEAFFGQGTRLTVV.

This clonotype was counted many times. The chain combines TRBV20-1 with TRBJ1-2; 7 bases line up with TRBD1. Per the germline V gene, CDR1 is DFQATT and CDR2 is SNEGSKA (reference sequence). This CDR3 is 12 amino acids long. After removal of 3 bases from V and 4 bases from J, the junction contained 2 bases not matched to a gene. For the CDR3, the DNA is TGCAGTGCTAGGACAGGGCCCTATGGCTACACCTTC. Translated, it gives CSARTGPYGYTF.

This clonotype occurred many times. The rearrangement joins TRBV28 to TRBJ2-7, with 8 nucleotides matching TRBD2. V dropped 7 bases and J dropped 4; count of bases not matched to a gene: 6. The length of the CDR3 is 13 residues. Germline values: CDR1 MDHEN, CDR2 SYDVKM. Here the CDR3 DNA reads TGTGCCAGCACCGTCGGGGGGGGGTACGAGCAGTACTTC. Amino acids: CASTVGGGYEQYF. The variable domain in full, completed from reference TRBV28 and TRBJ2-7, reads DVKVTQSSRYLVKRTGEKVFLECVQDMDHENMFWYRQDPGLGLRLIYFSYDVKMKEKGDIPEGYSVSREKKERFSLILESASTNQTSMYLCASTVGGGYEQYFGPGTRLTVT.

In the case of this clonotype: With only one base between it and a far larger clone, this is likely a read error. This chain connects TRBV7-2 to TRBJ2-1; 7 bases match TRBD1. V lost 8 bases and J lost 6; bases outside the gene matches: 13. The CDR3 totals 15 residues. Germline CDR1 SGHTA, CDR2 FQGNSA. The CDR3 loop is CASGGRTGVINEQFF. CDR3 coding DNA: TGTGCCAGCGGTGGGCGGACAGGCGTGATCAATGAGCAGTTCTTC.

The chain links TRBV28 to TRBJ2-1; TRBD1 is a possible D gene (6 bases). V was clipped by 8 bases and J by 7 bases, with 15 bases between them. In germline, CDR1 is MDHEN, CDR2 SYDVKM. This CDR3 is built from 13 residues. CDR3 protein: CASRLQGGNEQFF. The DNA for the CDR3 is TGTGCCAGCCGCTTACAGGGCGGGAATGAGCAGTTCTTC.

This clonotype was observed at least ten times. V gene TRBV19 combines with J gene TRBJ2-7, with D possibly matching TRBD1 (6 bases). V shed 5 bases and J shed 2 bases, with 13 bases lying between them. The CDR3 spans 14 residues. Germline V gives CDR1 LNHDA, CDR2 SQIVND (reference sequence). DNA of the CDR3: TGTGCCAGTAGTGGCCGGGACAAAGCCTACGAGCAGTACTTC. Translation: CASSGRDKAYEQYF.

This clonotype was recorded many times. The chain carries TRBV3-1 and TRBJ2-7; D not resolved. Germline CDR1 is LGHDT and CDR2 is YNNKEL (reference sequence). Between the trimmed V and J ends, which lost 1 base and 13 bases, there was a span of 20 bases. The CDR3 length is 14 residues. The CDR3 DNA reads TGTGCCAGCAGCCAAGGGACGGCTGTTAAGGTTAATTACTTC. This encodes CASSQGTAVKVNYF.

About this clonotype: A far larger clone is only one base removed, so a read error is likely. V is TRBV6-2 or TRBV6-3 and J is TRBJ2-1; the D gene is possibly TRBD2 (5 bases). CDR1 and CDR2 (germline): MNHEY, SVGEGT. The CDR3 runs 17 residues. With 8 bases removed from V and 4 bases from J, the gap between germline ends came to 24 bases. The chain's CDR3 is CASSEGLVVQIYNEQFF. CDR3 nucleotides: TGTGCCAGCTCCGAGGGTCTAGTTGTACAGATTTACAATGAGCAGTTCTTC.

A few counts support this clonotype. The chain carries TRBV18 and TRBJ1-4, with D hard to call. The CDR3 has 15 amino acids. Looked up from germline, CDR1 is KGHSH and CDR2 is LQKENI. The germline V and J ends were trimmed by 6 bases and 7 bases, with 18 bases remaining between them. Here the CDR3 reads CASSRTAPGSEKLFF. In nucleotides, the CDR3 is TGTGCCAGCTCGCGAACAGCCCCGGGTTCTGAAAAACTGTTTTTT.

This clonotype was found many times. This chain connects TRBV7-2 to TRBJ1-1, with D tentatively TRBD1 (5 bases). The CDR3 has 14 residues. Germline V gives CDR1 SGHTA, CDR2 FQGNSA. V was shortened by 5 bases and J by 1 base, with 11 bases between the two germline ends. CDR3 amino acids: CASSPGYRNTEAFF. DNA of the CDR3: TGTGCCAGCAGCCCAGGGTACAGGAACACTGAAGCTTTCTTT.

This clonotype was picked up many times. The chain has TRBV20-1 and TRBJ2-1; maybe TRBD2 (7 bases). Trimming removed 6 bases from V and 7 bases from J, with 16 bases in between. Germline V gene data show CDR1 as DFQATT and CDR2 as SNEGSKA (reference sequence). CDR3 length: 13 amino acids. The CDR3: CSAGGGAGNEQFF. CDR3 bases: TGCAGTGCCGGTGGGGGGGCGGGGAATGAGCAGTTCTTC.